This TCR beta chain comes out of a study of blood T cell repertoires in COVID-19. In the authors' workflow: Cell counts per sample came from amplifying reference gene primers. Sequencing used immunoSEQ multiplex PCR; TCRdb keeps in-frame clones, though not all of them. The V and J calls and clone size were taken over from that table, and D and trimming were inferred from the DNA. The sample shows over 40,000 clones, 85% to 90% of them seen only once. The CDR3 sequence is 16 residues long. Germline CDR1 and CDR2: MDHEN and SYDVKM. V dropped 5 bases and J dropped 7; count of bases not matched to a gene: 14.

The clonotype was recovered from a man older than 75 with active COVID-19. The specimen was peripheral blood. The chain links TRBV28 to TRBJ2-1; 7 bases agree with TRBD2. CDR3 sequence: CASSPLLRGRGNEQFF. CDR3 coding DNA: TGTGCCAGCAGTCCCCTCCTGCGCGGGAGAGGGAATGAGCAGTTCTTC.